These 14 T cell receptor beta chains originate from one sample sequenced in a study of T cells after yellow fever vaccination. TCRdb passed the 5' RACE reads through MiXCR, listing each CDR3 protein once. The sample holds nearly 350,000 distinct CDR3 sequences, 8.1% seen once. Material: PBMCs, obtained roughly 47 days after the first yellow fever vaccination. Every receptor here comes from a man between 18 and 35 years old who received the YFV17D yellow fever vaccine.

The rearrangement joins TRBV20-1 to TRBJ2-3; 10 nucleotides agree with TRBD2. The CDR3 covers 15 residues. V was pared by 2 bases and J by 1 base, with 3 bases of the junction left unmatched. CDR1 DFQATT and CDR2 SNEGSKA come from the germline V gene (reference sequence). DNA for the CDR3: TGCAGTGCTAGACCTAGCGGGGGCGGCACAGATACGCAGTATTTT. It encodes CSARPSGGGTDTQYF.

This chain links TRBV20-1 with TRBJ2-1; 10 bases match TRBD2. V shed 2 bases and J 10 bases; nucleotides not matched to a gene: 17. Germline assignment: CDR1 DFQATT and CDR2 SNEGSKA (reference sequence). The CDR3 runs to 17 residues. The CDR3 loop is CSARLSSGGGVGGEQFF. CDR3 DNA sequence: TGCAGTGCTAGACTCTCAAGCGGGGGGGGCGTAGGAGGAGAGCAGTTCTTC.

This clonotype was seen a few times. V usage is TRBV6-5 and J usage is TRBJ2-7, with D hard to call. Trimming took 1 base from V and 9 from J, leaving 16 bases between them. CDR3 length: 14 amino acids. Germline-derived CDR1 and CDR2 are MNHEY and SVGAGI. The CDR3 nucleotides read TGTGCCAGCAGTTACTGGAGTCAAGGAAGAGTGCAGTACTTC. Translating gives CASSYWSQGRVQYF.

V is TRBV7-9 and J is TRBJ2-3; unclear D gene. Germline V gives CDR1 SEHNR, CDR2 FQNEAQ (reference sequence). Trimming took off 0 bases at V and 3 bases at J, with 10 bases between the two ends. This CDR3 has 15 amino acids. CDR3 in amino acids: CASSLAHGTTDTQYF. The CDR3 DNA follows: TGTGCCAGCAGCTTAGCGCACGGAACAACAGATACGCAGTATTTT.

The genes are TRBV7-9 and TRBJ1-1, with D maybe TRBD1 (5 bases). The CDR3 spans 11 residues. The V and J ends lost 10 bases and 7 bases respectively, with 13 bases between them. Germline loops: CDR1 SEHNR, CDR2 FQNEAQ (reference sequence). Written as DNA, the CDR3 is TGTGCCACCCGTTTGGGGGTTGAAGCTTTCTTT. It encodes CATRLGVEAFF.

This clonotype was counted only a few times. The rearrangement uses TRBV5-1 and TRBJ2-5, with 7 bases identical to TRBD1. The germline CDR1 and CDR2 sequences are SGHRS and YFSETQ. The CDR3 is made up of 14 amino acids. Germline trimming cut 0 bases from V and 4 bases from J; bases unmatched to any gene: 3. As DNA, the CDR3 is TGCGCCAGCAGCTTGGGGACAGGAAGAGAGACCCAGTACTTC. This codes for CASSLGTGRETQYF.

On this clonotype: One junction end does not reproduce the germline sequence, and a read error may be involved. The gene calls are TRBV2 and TRBJ2-1, with 15 bases matching TRBD2. This CDR3 has 17 residues. CDR1 is SNHLY and CDR2 is FYNNEI in the germline V gene. The CDR3 is CACSTGLAGGPQNEQFF. The CDR3 region has the DNA TGTGCCTGCAGTACTGGACTAGCGGGGGGGCCGCAGAATGAGCAGTTCTTC.

As to this clonotype: Its ends do not fully match the called genes, so a read error is possible. This chain connects TRBV27 to TRBJ1-6, with unresolved D. Germline CDR1 is MNHEY and CDR2 is SMNVEV (reference sequence). The CDR3 totals 14 residues. CDR3: CASNLERASSPLHF. CDR3 bases: TGTGCCAGCAATTTAGAGAGGGCCAGTTCACCCCTCCACTTT.

The V gene is TRBV7-9, the J gene TRBJ1-6; D gene ambiguous. The CDR3 consists of 14 residues. CDR1 and CDR2 (germline): SEHNR, FQNEAQ (reference sequence). V gave up 5 bases and J gave up 6 bases, with 11 bases separating them. CDR3: CASSPTDTNSPLHF. CDR3 sequence (DNA): TGTGCCAGCAGCCCCACAGATACTAATTCACCCCTCCACTTT.

The J gene is TRBJ1-5, the V gene TRBV19; D is uncertain. Germline V gene lookup returns CDR1 LNHDA and CDR2 SQIVND (reference sequence). V shed 5 bases and J shed 6 bases, with 20 bases lying between them. The CDR3 extends over 16 amino acids. CDR3 nucleotide sequence: TGTGCCAGTAGTTCTCCGGCAGGACGCAGTCGTCAGCCCCAGCATTTT. As protein: CASSSPAGRSRQPQHF.

In this sample, this clonotype turned up a few times. The chain carries TRBV5-6 and TRBJ1-5; no firm D call. Germline lookup yields CDR1 SGHDT and CDR2 YYEEEE. V lost 3 bases and J 5 bases, leaving 18 bases between the germline ends. This CDR3 has 16 amino acids. The CDR3 coding sequence is TGTGCCAGCAGCTCTCTTTCGGGGTCCATTGATCAGCCCCAGCATTTT. Amino acids: CASSSLSGSIDQPQHF.

This clonotype was seen only a few times. The CDR3 spells CASSELAGGLGQGQETQYF. CDR3 bases: TGTGCCAGCAGTGAACTTGCGGGGGGCCTCGGTCAGGGTCAAGAGACCCAGTACTTC. The chain uses TRBV6-1 and TRBJ2-5, with TRBD2 matching 8 bases. CDR1 and CDR2 (germline): MNHNS, SASEGT. This CDR3 comprises 19 residues. V lost 2 bases, J lost 2 bases, and 16 bases stayed unmatched.

This clonotype was seen ten or more times. V usage is TRBV4-1 and J usage is TRBJ2-4; D is uncertain. CDR1 and CDR2 (germline): MGHRA, YSYEKL. CDR3 length equals 16 residues. V lost 2 bases and J 0 bases, leaving 11 bases between the germline ends. DNA of the CDR3: TGCGCCAGCAGCCAAAGACTGATGCTAGCCAAAAACATTCAGTACTTC. Translation gives CASSQRLMLAKNIQYF.

This rearrangement joins TRBV4-3 to TRBJ2-7; 7 bases are shared with TRBD1. This CDR3 comprises 17 residues. Germline values: CDR1 LGHNA, CDR2 YSLEER. The junction had 9 bases not matched to a gene; V was cut back by 1 base and J by 0 bases. CDR3 sequence reads: CASSQAVDAGGSYEQYF. The CDR3 DNA follows: TGCGCCAGCAGCCAAGCGGTGGACGCAGGGGGCTCCTACGAGCAGTACTTC.